Shown below are 12 T cell receptor beta chains from a single sample sequenced in a study of post-analysis software for immune sequencing data. Notes on the study in general: Among five TRBV segments more frequent in patients than controls were TRBV5-6, TRBV5-1 and TRBV20-1.

Researchers reported that TCR beta cDNA libraries carried unique molecular identifiers. TCRdb re-derived calls from the PCR reads in MiXCR, one entry per CDR3 protein. The sample contains approximately 770,000 distinct CDR3 sequences, just over 45% of which appear only once. No cognate antigen is known for these TCRs. The sample comprised blood. Every receptor here comes from a girl aged 5-17 years with multiple sclerosis.

The chain employs TRBV2 and TRBJ2-4; 7 positions agree with TRBD2. The J call could be wrong; TRBJ2-7 is a better fit for the DNA end. This CDR3 has 14 amino acids. CDR1 and CDR2 (germline): SNHLY, FYNNEI. The CDR3 spells CASSVGLGHYEQYF. In DNA, the CDR3 is TGTGCCAGCAGTGTAGGACTAGGGCACTACGAGCAGTACTTC.

A few counts support this clonotype. CDR3 amino acids: CSARDRREGELRDTQYF. Here the CDR3 DNA reads TGCAGTGCTAGAGATCGGCGGGAGGGCGAGTTAAGAGATACGCAGTATTTT. The chain is built from TRBV20-1 and TRBJ2-3, with 9 positions matching TRBD2. Germline V CDR1 and CDR2: DFQATT, SNEGSKA (reference sequence). The V segment lost 0 bases and the J segment 5 bases; nucleotides outside the gene matches: 12. The CDR3 is 17 residues long.

The chain has TRBV29-1 and TRBJ1-1; 10 bases map to TRBD1. The V segment lost 6 bases and the J segment 4 bases; nucleotides outside the gene matches: 11. The germline V gene encodes CDR1 SQVTM and CDR2 ANQGSEA. The CDR3 totals 15 residues. The CDR3 nucleotides read TGCAGCGTCATCGACAGGGGGCCTAAGGGCACTGAAGCTTTCTTT. Translated, it gives CSVIDRGPKGTEAFF.

In this sample, this clonotype turned up once. The gene calls are TRBV6-5 and TRBJ2-3; 8 bases fit TRBD2. Germline lookup yields CDR1 MNHEY and CDR2 SVGAGI. The CDR3 runs to 14 residues. Trimming at V came to 5 bases and at J to 5 bases, leaving 6 bases not matched to a gene. The CDR3 reads CASSPAGVVDTQYF. As DNA, the CDR3 is TGTGCCAGCAGTCCAGCGGGGGTGGTAGATACGCAGTATTTT.

V usage is TRBV20-1 and J usage is TRBJ2-7; a possible D gene is TRBD2 (6 bases). Germline V gene lookup returns CDR1 DFQATT and CDR2 SNEGSKA (reference sequence). CDR3 length: 12 residues. The V end was cut by 1 base, the J end by 7 bases, with 11 bases between. CDR3 amino acids: CSARGGVREQYF. CDR3 nucleotide sequence: TGCAGTGCTAGAGGGGGGGTTCGGGAGCAGTACTTC.

V and J are TRBV4-3 and TRBJ2-1, with 9 bases matching TRBD2. The CDR3 is 15 residues long. Germline V CDR1 and CDR2: LGHNA, YSLEER. V trimming: 5 bases; J trimming: 4 bases; junction bases outside the gene matches: 6. The CDR3 sequence is CASSVQREVYNEQFF. The DNA for the CDR3 is TGCGCCAGCAGCGTCCAGCGGGAGGTTTACAATGAGCAGTTCTTC.

The rearrangement links TRBV7-8 to TRBJ2-7; tentative D call: TRBD1 (5 bases). Germline V gives CDR1 SGHVS, CDR2 FQNEAQ. Trimming took off 4 bases at V and 3 bases at J, with 16 bases between the two ends. This CDR3 spans 15 amino acids. The CDR3, as DNA: TGTGCCAGCAGCTCATTAAACCTACAGGACTACGAGCAGTACTTC. It is translated as CASSSLNLQDYEQYF.

This clonotype has only a few counts. V usage is TRBV5-6 and J usage is TRBJ1-2; 7 positions match TRBD1. V lost 1 base to trimming and J lost 8 bases; unmatched junction nucleotides: 2. This CDR3 comprises 12 residues. Germline CDR1 is SGHDT and CDR2 is YYEEEE. The CDR3 sequence: CASSLPGQGYTF. In nucleotides, the CDR3 is TGTGCCAGCAGCTTGCCGGGACAGGGCTACACCTTC.

The V call is TRBV15, the J call TRBJ2-7; the D gene could be TRBD1 or TRBD2 (5 bases each). Deletions cut 0 bases from V and 3 bases from J, with 12 bases between. In germline, CDR1 is LNHNV, CDR2 YYDKDF (reference sequence). The CDR3 runs 15 residues. CDR3 DNA sequence: TGTGCCACCAGCAGAGACCCGGGGCCGGACTACGAGCAGTACTTC. Residues: CATSRDPGPDYEQYF.

V usage is TRBV28 and J usage is TRBJ2-7; tentative D call: TRBD1 (5 bases). The CDR3 covers 13 residues. V shed 5 bases and J shed 2 bases, with 10 bases lying between them. Germline V gene sequence: CDR1 MDHEN, CDR2 SYDVKM. CDR3 bases: TGTGCCAGCAGTCCGGACACCACCTACGAGCAGTACTTC. This translates into CASSPDTTYEQYF.

The rearrangement joins TRBV10-2 to TRBJ2-7; D remains ambiguous. Trimming took 6 bases from V and 2 from J, leaving 11 bases between them. Looked up from germline, CDR1 is WSHSY and CDR2 is SAAADI. CDR3 length: 13 residues. The DNA for the CDR3 is TGCGCCAGCAGATCCGGGTCCACCTACGAGCAGTACTTC. Translating gives CASRSGSTYEQYF.

This clonotype has just a few counts. Mismatch with germline at one junction end may stem from a read error. This sequence joins TRBV12-3 or TRBV12-4 and TRBJ2-5, with D unclear. The CDR3 contains 14 residues. CDR3 sequence: CASSFGAVQEAQYF. The DNA of the CDR3 is TGTGCCAGCAGTTTTGGTGCGGTACAAGAGGCCCAGTACTTC.